What follows are 17 T cell receptor beta chains derived from one specimen sequenced in a study of T cell responses to AZD1222 COVID-19 vaccine. The table came from immunoSEQ multiplex PCR; TCRdb's copy has only in-frame clones and leaves some out. The table has approximately 150,000 clones, about 92% seen once. This specimen consisted of peripheral blood, obtained 28 days after the second AZD1222 dose. These receptors originate from an adult who received the AZD1222 COVID-19 vaccine.

The chain joins TRBV7-3 to TRBJ2-6; 7 bases map to TRBD1. The CDR3 consists of 16 residues. In germline, CDR1 is SGHTA, CDR2 FQGTGA. The V and J ends lost 5 bases and 0 bases, in that order; junction bases with no gene match: 4. CDR3 loop: CASSRDRFSGANVLTF. CDR3 bases: TGTGCCAGCAGCCGGGACAGATTCTCTGGGGCCAACGTCCTGACTTTC.

CDR3 coding DNA: TGCGCCACCCACGGGGGCTCCGGGGAGACCCAGTACTTC. Translating it yields CATHGGSGETQYF. The chain has TRBV5-1 and TRBJ2-5; D tentatively reads TRBD1 or TRBD2 (6 bases each). This CDR3 is built from 13 residues. Germline V gene sequence: CDR1 SGHRS, CDR2 YFSETQ. V dropped 9 bases and J dropped 5 bases, with 17 bases sitting between them.

This CDR3 is CATSDIGQGARDEQFF. The CDR3 region has the DNA TGTGCCACCAGTGACATCGGACAGGGGGCTAGGGATGAGCAGTTCTTC. The genes are TRBV24-1 and TRBJ2-1; the match to TRBD1 covers 11 bases. This CDR3 is built from 16 residues. V was clipped by 4 bases and J by 8 bases; unmatched bases: 9. Germline V gene data show CDR1 as KGHDR and CDR2 as SFDVKD.

The CDR3 sequence is CASSQDWGPTGGYEQYF. Written as DNA, the CDR3 is TGCGCCAGCAGCCAAGATTGGGGACCCACAGGGGGGTATGAGCAGTACTTC. The V gene is TRBV4-3, the J gene TRBJ2-7, with TRBD1 matching 8 bases. The CDR3 extends over 17 amino acids. The ends lost 0 bases at V and 7 bases at J; junction bases unmatched: 14. Germline CDR1 is LGHNA and CDR2 is YSLEER.

The gene calls are TRBV23-1 and TRBJ1-2; the match to TRBD1 covers 10 bases. TRBV23-1 is an ORF for which the function is uncertain. The trim removed 1 base at V and 4 bases at J, leaving 12 bases unmatched. CDR3 size: 18 residues. CDR3 residues: CASSQLRQGARSSYGYTF. DNA of the CDR3: TGCGCCAGCAGTCAATTACGACAGGGGGCGCGATCCAGCTATGGCTACACCTTC.

This chain links TRBV10-3 with TRBJ1-1; unclear D gene. In germline, CDR1 is ENHRY, CDR2 SYGVKD. The CDR3 consists of 16 residues. Trimming cost V 4 bases and J 2 bases, with 17 bases left between them. This CDR3 reads CAISAVFGSLNTEAFF. The DNA for the CDR3 is TGTGCCATCAGTGCGGTCTTTGGTTCACTTAACACTGAAGCTTTCTTT.

This clone was detected only a few times. The chain couples TRBV30 to TRBJ2-5; no firm D call. V shed 5 bases and J shed 4 bases, with 5 bases lying between them. From germline, CDR1 is GTSNPN and CDR2 SVGIG (reference sequence). This CDR3 comprises 10 residues. The CDR3 loop is CAWGVETQYF. The CDR3 DNA is TGTGCCTGGGGGGTAGAGACCCAGTACTTC.

The V gene is TRBV19, the J gene TRBJ1-5, with D possibly being TRBD1 (5 bases). This CDR3 is 16 amino acids long. The ends were cut back, 6 bases at V and 2 bases at J, with 17 bases in the middle. Germline loops: CDR1 LNHDA, CDR2 SQIVND (reference sequence). In DNA form, the CDR3 reads TGTGCCAGTAGCGCGCGGGCAGGAGGGGGCAATCAGCCCCAGCATTTT. Translation gives CASSARAGGGNQPQHF.

As DNA, the CDR3 is TGTGCCAGCAGCCAGTGGGGGGGACAGCCCCAGCATTTT. This translates into CASSQWGGQPQHF. The chain combines TRBV7-3 with TRBJ1-5, with a tentative D call TRBD1 (5 bases). This CDR3 comprises 13 residues. The V gene's germline CDR1 is SGHTA and CDR2 FQGTGA. V lost 5 bases, J lost 7 bases, and 12 bases lay in between.

The rearrangement joins TRBV6-4 to TRBJ1-2, with D perhaps TRBD1 (5 bases). The CDR3 is made up of 15 amino acids. Between the trimmed V and J ends, which lost 1 base and 3 bases, there was a span of 12 bases. CDR1 is MRHNA, CDR2 SNTAGT, per germline. The CDR3 nucleotides read TGTGCCAGCAGTGACTACTCCGGGACGGACTATGGCTACACCTTC. It specifies CASSDYSGTDYGYTF.

This clone was seen just once. The chain uses TRBV14 and TRBJ1-1; D unresolved. There are 12 residues in the CDR3. Germline V gene lookup returns CDR1 SGHDN and CDR2 FVKESK. The V gene lost 4 bases and the J gene lost 0 bases, with 3 bases spanning the gap. CDR3 coding DNA: TGTGCCAGCAGCCGTTTGAACACTGAAGCTTTCTTT. It codes for CASSRLNTEAFF.

In this sample, this clone turned up once. V and J are TRBV5-1 and TRBJ1-6, with a weak D call TRBD1 (5 bases). Between the trimmed V and J ends, which lost 0 bases and 0 bases, there was a span of 10 bases. The V gene's germline CDR1 is SGHRS and CDR2 YFSETQ. This CDR3 has 17 amino acids. Written as DNA, the CDR3 is TGCGCCAGCAGCTTGGCCTTGGGGGACTCCTATAATTCACCCCTCCACTTT. Translating it yields CASSLALGDSYNSPLHF.

The chain couples TRBV27 to TRBJ2-7, with D uncertain. Germline loops: CDR1 MNHEY, CDR2 SMNVEV (reference sequence). Trimming pared 0 bases from V and 2 bases from J, leaving 11 bases between. The CDR3 is made up of 15 amino acids. The DNA for the CDR3 is TGTGCCAGCAGTTTATCCGGGTACCCGACCTACGAGCAGTACTTC. The encoded protein is CASSLSGYPTYEQYF.

The chain uses TRBV6-6 and TRBJ2-1; TRBD2 matches 11 bases. The ends lost 5 bases at V and 9 bases at J; junction bases unmatched: 15. Germline V gene lookup returns CDR1 MNHNY and CDR2 SVGAGI (reference sequence). The CDR3 loop spans 17 amino acids. This CDR3 reads CASSRTAGTSGRVEQFF. The CDR3 DNA is TGTGCCAGCAGTCGAACCGCGGGGACTAGCGGACGTGTTGAGCAGTTCTTC.

The V call is TRBV19, the J call TRBJ1-3; TRBD1 matches 9 bases. Per germline, CDR1 LNHDA and CDR2 SQIVND (reference sequence). After removal of 0 bases from V and 3 bases from J, the junction contained 6 bases not matched to a gene. The CDR3 is made up of 17 amino acids. CDR3 in amino acids: CASSIDPGTGLGNTIYF. DNA of the CDR3: TGTGCCAGTAGTATAGATCCCGGGACAGGGCTTGGAAACACCATATATTTT.

The chain recombines TRBV28 with TRBJ1-5; D is perhaps TRBD1 (6 bases). The V end lost 1 base, the J end lost 3 bases, and 13 bases lay between the germline ends. CDR3 length: 16 residues. Germline V gene lookup returns CDR1 MDHEN and CDR2 SYDVKM. In DNA, the CDR3 is TGTGCCAGCAGTTTATCGTCCGGGGGGCTCAATCAGCCCCAGCATTTT. Amino acid sequence: CASSLSSGGLNQPQHF.

This rearrangement joins TRBV11-2 to TRBJ2-1; 11 bases are a match to TRBD2. Germline CDR1 is SGHAT and CDR2 is FQNNGV. The CDR3 is 18 residues long. The ends lost 5 bases at V and 4 bases at J; junction bases unmatched: 13. CDR3 loop: CASSPLAGGPSWYNEQFF. For the CDR3, the DNA is TGTGCCAGCAGCCCCTTAGCGGGAGGGCCCTCTTGGTACAATGAGCAGTTCTTC.